Reported below is one T cell receptor beta chain. Its antigen remains unidentified. This entry comes from a study of cytomegalovirus exposure and HLA in healthy donors. Study-level findings and limits: The study reported that TCR beta sequences accurately predicted HLA-A and HLA-B alleles in most subjects. Follow-up analysis seemed to connect common viral pathogens with several of the most significant clusters identified.

PCR was performed using 60 Vbeta and 13 Jbeta primers. Data came from immunoSEQ multiplex PCR; TCRdb stores just in-frame clones and leaves some out. In the table there are 130,000 to 150,000 clones, under 90% of which are singletons. V was clipped by 3 bases and J by 2 bases, with 7 bases between them. CDR1 is SGHAT and CDR2 is FQNNGV in the germline V gene. CDR3 length: 13 residues. The rearrangement uses TRBV11-2 and TRBJ1-2; D perhaps matches TRBD1 (5 bases). The sequenced material came from PBMCs. This clonotype originated in a man aged 40-50 years in good health and CMV-seronegative. Here the CDR3 DNA reads TGTGCCAGCAGCTTGGAGGGGAACTATGGCTACACCTTC. As protein: CASSLEGNYGYTF.